This T cell receptor (beta chain) came from a study of blood T cell repertoires in COVID-19. Here immunoSEQ multiplex PCR was the method, and the copy in TCRdb shows in-frame clones only, minus some. The repertoire includes tens of thousands of clones, around 90% of them detected once, and 2% to 2.5% sits in the top ten. The V gene end was trimmed by 2 bases and the J gene end by 0 bases; junction bases not matched to a gene: 12. CDR3 size: 18 residues. Germline CDR1 is SGHNT and CDR2 is YYREEE (reference sequence). This TCR derives from a middle-aged man with active COVID-19. The sequencing sample was made of peripheral blood. The J gene is TRBJ2-5, the V gene TRBV5-4; 8 nucleotides agree with TRBD1. The CDR3 protein is CASSFRASGTGYQETQYF. The CDR3 region has the DNA TGTGCCAGCAGCTTTCGGGCATCCGGGACAGGCTACCAAGAGACCCAGTACTTC.